This TCR beta chain was sequenced for a study of beta chain features in type 1 diabetes. On the study more broadly: Over all samples combined, 107,917,701 sorted cells were examined. Study-level findings and limits: Shortening that was moderate but significant affected the TCRB CDR3s of Type 1 diabetes patients in all four CD4+ subsets.

This clone was counted a few times. Its antigen is unidentified. TCRB transcripts that were expressed got sequenced, as all of the isolated RNA had been reverse transcribed. Assay: immunoSEQ multiplex PCR; the TCRdb copy retains only in-frame clones and omits some. This table has about 160,000 clones, around 7.9% appearing once. The V gene end was trimmed by 2 bases and the J gene end by 0 bases; junction bases not matched to a gene: 4. The CDR3 consists of 15 residues. Germline values: CDR1 SGHTA, CDR2 FQGNSA. Source material: central memory CD4+ T cells from blood. The chain employs TRBV7-2 and TRBJ2-7; 7 bases are a match to TRBD2. This receptor was obtained from a man between 18 and 35 years old with type 1 diabetes. CDR3 bases: TGTGCCAGCAGCTTAATGCGGGGGACCTCCTACGAGCAGTACTTC. Protein product: CASSLMRGTSYEQYF. Full variable domain (remainder filled in from reference TRBV7-2 and TRBJ2-7): GAGVSQSPSNKVTEKGKDVELRCDPISGHTALYWYRQSLGQGLEFLIYFQGNSAPDKSGLPSDRFSAERTGGSVSTLTIQRTQQEDSAVYLCASSLMRGTSYEQYFGPGTRLTVT.